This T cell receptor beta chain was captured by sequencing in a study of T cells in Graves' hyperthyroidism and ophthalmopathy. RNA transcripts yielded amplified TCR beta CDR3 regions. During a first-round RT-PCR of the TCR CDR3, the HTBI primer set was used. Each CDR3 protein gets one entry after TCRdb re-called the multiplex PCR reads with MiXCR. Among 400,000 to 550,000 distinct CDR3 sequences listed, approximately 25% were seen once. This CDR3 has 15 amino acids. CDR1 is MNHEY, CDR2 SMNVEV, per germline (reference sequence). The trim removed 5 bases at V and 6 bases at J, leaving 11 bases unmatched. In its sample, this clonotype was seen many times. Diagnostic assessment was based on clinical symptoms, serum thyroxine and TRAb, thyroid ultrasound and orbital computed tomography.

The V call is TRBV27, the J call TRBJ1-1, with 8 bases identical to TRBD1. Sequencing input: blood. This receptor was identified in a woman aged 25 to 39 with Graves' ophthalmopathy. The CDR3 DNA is TGTGCCAGCAGTACCAGGGGGCGCGAGACCCCTGAAGCTTTCTTT. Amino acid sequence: CASSTRGRETPEAFF.